One and the same sample provided the 16 T cell receptor beta chains below, sequenced in a study of quantifying T cell responses using KT2 cells. Study at large: Reverse transcription used primers in the TCR alpha and beta constant regions.

An oligo carrying a UMI was ligated to the cDNA 3' end. The first PCR ran roughly 4 cycles with an equimolar RC1.1 and RC1.2 beta primer mix. In TCRdb, the UMI-ligation and nested PCR reads were re-called with MiXCR into one record per CDR3 protein. Here the sample spans under 35,000 distinct CDR3 sequences, approximately 7% being singletons. Sequencing was carried out using PBMCs spiked with cells of the T cell clone KT2. The receptors originated from a human donor.

This clonotype is medium-sized in the sample. The chain is built from TRBV20-1 and TRBJ1-5, with D hard to call. The germline gives CDR1 DFQATT, CDR2 SNEGSKA (reference sequence). CDR3 size: 14 residues. Trimming cost V 3 bases and J 0 bases, with 9 bases left between them. The CDR3 sequence is CSASRHHSNQPQHF. DNA for the CDR3: TGCAGTGCTAGTAGGCACCATAGCAATCAGCCCCAGCATTTT.

This clonotype was observed a handful of times. The chain joins TRBV6-5 to TRBJ2-2, with 7 positions matching TRBD2. This CDR3 region has 14 residues. The germline gives CDR1 MNHEY, CDR2 SVGAGI. The ends lost 11 bases at V and 3 bases at J; junction bases unmatched: 9. The CDR3 nucleotides are TGTGCCGTCCGGCGGGGGTCGCACACCGGGGAGCTGTTTTTT. It yields the protein CAVRRGSHTGELFF.

This clonotype was counted many times. The J gene is TRBJ1-3, the V gene TRBV5-1; D is unclear. The CDR3 extends over 16 amino acids. Trimming stripped 0 bases from V and 0 bases from J, with 10 bases between. Germline CDR1 SGHRS, CDR2 YFSETQ. The CDR3 DNA is TGCGCCAGCAGCTTGGCACAGCTTTTCTCTGGAAACACCATATATTTT. Translation gives CASSLAQLFSGNTIYF.

The chain carries TRBV18 and TRBJ2-4; a possible D gene is TRBD2 (6 bases). V dropped 2 bases and J dropped 0 bases, with 14 bases sitting between them. Germline loops: CDR1 KGHSH, CDR2 LQKENI. There are 17 residues in the CDR3. Written as DNA, the CDR3 is TGTGCCAGCTCACCAAGGGGAGGACTGCTAGCCAAAAACATTCAGTACTTC. Amino acids: CASSPRGGLLAKNIQYF.

There are many counts of this clonotype. The chain recombines TRBV20-1 with TRBJ1-2, with D unresolved. Between the trimmed V and J ends, which lost 6 bases and 4 bases, there was a span of 15 bases. Germline V gene lookup returns CDR1 DFQATT and CDR2 SNEGSKA (reference sequence). CDR3 length: 13 amino acids. This CDR3 is CSAASGGAYGYTF. The DNA for the CDR3 is TGCAGTGCCGCCAGCGGCGGTGCCTATGGCTACACCTTC.

This clonotype was detected ten times or more. The chain uses TRBV12-3 or TRBV12-4 and TRBJ2-1; possible D gene TRBD2, 5 bases. The CDR3 length is 15 residues. V lost 5 bases, J lost 0 bases, and 11 bases lay in between. The CDR3 sequence is CASSRGLSSYNEQFF. In nucleotides, the CDR3 is TGTGCCAGCAGTCGCGGACTGTCCTCCTACAATGAGCAGTTCTTC.

This clonotype was observed a handful of times. The chain is built from TRBV29-1 and TRBJ2-3, with no clear D. CDR1 is SQVTM, CDR2 ANQGSEA, per germline. Trimming stripped 2 bases from V and 4 bases from J, with 7 bases between. The CDR3 spans 12 residues. The CDR3 DNA reads as TGCAGCGTTGAATCCAGCTCAGATACGCAGTATTTT. Amino acids: CSVESSSDTQYF.

This clonotype was recorded a few times. The chain employs TRBV6-5 and TRBJ2-1; D is unresolved. From germline, CDR1 is MNHEY and CDR2 SVGAGI. Trimming removed 0 bases from V and 3 bases from J, with 15 bases in between. CDR3 length equals 17 residues. The CDR3 nucleotides are TGTGCCAGCAGTTACTCGATCCTTTCGGTAGACTACAATGAGCAGTTCTTC. The encoded protein is CASSYSILSVDYNEQFF.

This clonotype was recorded at least ten times. The gene calls are TRBV7-8 and TRBJ1-1, with TRBD1 as a possible D gene (6 bases). In germline, CDR1 is SGHVS, CDR2 FQNEAQ. Deletions cut 2 bases from V and 1 base from J, with 8 bases between. The CDR3 runs 14 residues. This chain's CDR3 is CASSLPGENTEAFF. The CDR3 DNA sequence: TGTGCCAGCAGCTTACCAGGGGAGAACACTGAAGCTTTCTTT.

This clonotype was counted a few times. This rearrangement joins TRBV13 to TRBJ2-1, with a possible D match to TRBD2 (5 bases). The germline V and J ends were trimmed by 1 base and 3 bases, with 10 bases remaining between them. Germline V gives CDR1 PRHDT, CDR2 FYEKMQ (reference sequence). There are 15 residues in the CDR3. In DNA form, the CDR3 reads TGTGCCAGCAGCTTAGACCTAGCCGGCTACAATGAGCAGTTCTTC. This encodes CASSLDLAGYNEQFF.

This chain links TRBV20-1 with TRBJ2-1; D is possibly TRBD1 (5 bases). CDR1 is DFQATT and CDR2 is SNEGSKA in the germline V gene (reference sequence). Trimming left V 4 bases short and J 10 bases short, with 14 bases between. The CDR3 covers 12 residues. CDR3 bases: TGCAGTGCTACAAGACAGACCCTCGAGCAGTTCTTC. It codes for CSATRQTLEQFF.

The V gene is TRBV7-3, the J gene TRBJ2-1, with 7 positions matching TRBD2. J was trimmed by 7 bases and V by 5 bases; bases with no gene match: 14. Germline CDR1 SGHTA, CDR2 FQGTGA. The CDR3 runs 16 residues. The CDR3 DNA reads as TGTGCCAGCAGCCCCTTATCGGCGGGAGTCTTTAATGAGCAGTTCTTC. It translates to CASSPLSAGVFNEQFF.

This clonotype has more than one count but fewer than ten. V usage is TRBV12-3 or TRBV12-4 and J usage is TRBJ1-6; the match to TRBD1 covers 7 bases. The J segment lost 0 bases and the V segment lost 1 base, leaving 0 bases of the junction unmatched. The CDR3 consists of 16 residues. The CDR3 is CASSLGDSSYNSPLHF. The CDR3, as DNA: TGTGCCAGCAGTTTAGGGGACAGCTCCTATAATTCACCCCTCCACTTT.

This clonotype has a handful of counts. This chain joins TRBV4-2 and TRBJ2-6; D possibly corresponds to TRBD2 (6 bases). CDR3 length: 17 residues. Trimming pared 0 bases from V and 4 bases from J, leaving 13 bases between. In germline, CDR1 is LGHNA, CDR2 YNFKEQ. CDR3 amino acids: CASSQDGRGSGANVLTF. The CDR3 DNA reads TGTGCCAGCAGCCAAGATGGGCGGGGCTCCGGGGCCAACGTCCTGACTTTC.

This clonotype was seen a handful of times. The V and J genes are TRBV11-2 and TRBJ1-1, with 8 bases identical to TRBD1. The CDR3 has 13 residues. Germline CDR1 and CDR2: SGHAT and FQNNGV. The V and J ends lost 0 bases and 11 bases, in that order; junction bases with no gene match: 5. This CDR3 reads CASSLEGTGVAFF. CDR3 DNA: TGTGCCAGCAGCTTAGAGGGGACAGGCGTCGCTTTCTTT. Drawing the rest from reference TRBV11-2 and TRBJ1-1, the complete variable domain is EAGVAQSPRYKIIEKRQSVAFWCNPISGHATLYWYQQILGQGPKLLIQFQNNGVVDDSQLPKDRFSAERLKGVDSTLKIQPAKLEDSAVYLCASSLEGTGVAFFGQGTRLTVV.

The chain has TRBV3-1 and TRBJ2-3; D could derive from TRBD1 or TRBD2 (5 bases each). The CDR3 contains 15 residues. The germline V gene encodes CDR1 LGHDT and CDR2 YNNKEL (reference sequence). V was shortened by 0 bases and J by 4 bases, with 11 bases between the two germline ends. The DNA for the CDR3 is TGTGCCAGCAGCCAAGATCTCTGGGGGTCAGATACGCAGTATTTT. Translation: CASSQDLWGSDTQYF.